This T cell receptor (beta chain) stems from a study of T cell changes during pregnancy in multiple sclerosis. Some clones are missing from TCRdb's copy, which holds only in-frame ones; the method was immunoSEQ multiplex PCR. The sample shows more than 50,000 clones, more than 75% of them seen only once. Germline-derived CDR1 and CDR2 are MNHNS and SASEGT. The CDR3 extends over 13 amino acids. Trimming shortened V by 6 bases and J by 2 bases, and 10 bases separated the two germline ends. V and J are TRBV6-1 and TRBJ1-1; D remains ambiguous. This specimen consisted of peripheral blood, obtained in the first trimester of pregnancy. This receptor was obtained from a female donor in good health, enrolled as a control in a pregnancy study. The CDR3 DNA reads as TGTGCCAGCAGGAGGGTTGTCAACACTGAAGCTTTCTTT. It yields the protein CASRRVVNTEAFF.